Shown below are 27 T cell receptor beta chains from a single sample sequenced in a study of blood T cells in healthy people across ages. The second PCR ran about 6 to 12 cycles with a sample-barcoded 5' primer and J-beta primers. Using its own MiXCR run on the 5' RACE reads, TCRdb lists one record per CDR3 protein. The sample carries about 1,800,000 distinct CDR3 sequences, approximately 28% recorded once. Sequencing used blood. The receptors were gathered from a woman aged 25 to 39 in good health.

V is TRBV6-1 and J is TRBJ2-3, with 11 bases aligning to TRBD2. There are 14 residues in the CDR3. Germline CDR1 MNHNS, CDR2 SASEGT. The trim removed 10 bases at V and 5 bases at J, leaving 8 bases unmatched. DNA of the CDR3: TGTGCCACCCGACTAGCGGGGAGGCAAGATACGCAGTATTTT. Protein product: CATRLAGRQDTQYF.

This chain connects TRBV5-1 to TRBJ1-3; D gene ambiguous. Germline values: CDR1 SGHRS, CDR2 YFSETQ. The V and J ends lost 3 bases and 0 bases respectively, with 7 bases between them. This CDR3 region has 14 residues. CDR3 DNA: TGCGCCAGCAGCTCCGACTTCTCTGGAAACACCATATATTTT. This encodes CASSSDFSGNTIYF.

This clonotype has more than one count but fewer than ten. A junction end diverges from the germline sequence, so it may reflect a read error. The rearrangement joins TRBV7-2 to TRBJ2-1, with 13 bases identical to TRBD2. The CDR3 spans 15 residues. Germline values: CDR1 SGHTA, CDR2 FQGNSA. The CDR3 bases are TGTGCCAGCAGCTTGACTAGCGGGGGGTACAATGGGCAGTTCTTC. Translation: CASSLTSGGYNGQFF.

This clonotype has a count of ten or more. V and J are TRBV5-1 and TRBJ2-7; 10 nucleotides align to TRBD1. J gave up 5 bases and V 0 bases, and 8 bases lay outside the gene matches. This CDR3 region has 16 residues. Germline-derived CDR1 and CDR2 are SGHRS and YFSETQ. The CDR3, as DNA: TGCGCCAGCAGCTTGGAGACAGGGGGCGCAAATGACGAGCAGTACTTC. Protein product: CASSLETGGANDEQYF.

The table lists this clonotype with a few counts. The chain joins TRBV7-9 to TRBJ2-3, with D possibly TRBD1 on 5 matching bases. In germline, CDR1 is SEHNR, CDR2 FQNEAQ (reference sequence). V lost 5 bases and J 0 bases, leaving 15 bases between the germline ends. This CDR3 is 16 amino acids long. The CDR3 sequence is CASSPVARASTDTQYF. As DNA, the CDR3 is TGTGCCAGCAGCCCTGTCGCCAGGGCCAGCACAGATACGCAGTATTTT.

With regard to this clonotype: Sequence at one end of the junction differs from germline and may be a read error. The chain uses TRBV7-2 and TRBJ2-3; D perhaps matches TRBD2 (6 bases). There are 15 residues in the CDR3. Germline CDR1 is SGHTA and CDR2 is FQGNSA. CDR3 coding DNA: TGTGCCAGCAGTTCAACCGGGACTCTCACATATACGCAGTATTTT. Translating it yields CASSSTGTLTYTQYF.

The V gene is TRBV7-9, the J gene TRBJ1-3; D call uncertain. The CDR3 is 16 residues long. Germline CDR1 reads SEHNR; CDR2 reads FQNEAQ (reference sequence). The V and J ends lost 2 bases and 2 bases respectively, with 13 bases between them. The CDR3: CASSLREDLTGNTIYF. The CDR3 DNA reads TGTGCCAGCAGCTTAAGAGAGGATCTGACTGGAAACACCATATATTTT. Filled out from reference TRBV7-9 and TRBJ1-3, the complete variable domain reads DTGVSQNPRHKITKRGQNVTFRCDPISEHNRLYWYRQTLGQGPEFLTYFQNEAQLEKSRLLSDRFSAERPKGSFSTLEIQRTEQGDSAMYLCASSLREDLTGNTIYFGEGSWLTVV.

The CDR3 here is CASSAIRGLGSSYEQYF. CDR3 DNA: TGTGCCAGCAGTGCGATACGAGGACTAGGGTCCTCCTACGAGCAGTACTTC. The chain joins TRBV6-1 to TRBJ2-4; 7 nucleotides agree with TRBD2. TRBJ2-7 matches the DNA end more closely, so the J call is doubtful. The CDR3 spans 17 residues. The germline gives CDR1 MNHNS, CDR2 SASEGT.

This clonotype was recorded many times. This chain connects TRBV7-2 to TRBJ2-3; 11 bases line up with TRBD2. The V segment lost 1 base and the J segment 6 bases; nucleotides outside the gene matches: 6. The CDR3 is 16 amino acids. Germline-derived CDR1 and CDR2 are SGHTA and FQGNSA. Written as DNA, the CDR3 is TGTGCCAGCAGCTTAGTAGCGGGAGGGCCGGGGGATACGCAGTATTTT. It translates to CASSLVAGGPGDTQYF.

This clonotype was detected only a few times. The rearrangement joins TRBV5-5 to TRBJ2-7; D could derive from TRBD1 or TRBD2 (6 bases each). Germline CDR1 and CDR2: SGHKS and YYEKEE (reference sequence). The V and J ends lost 4 bases and 6 bases respectively, with 17 bases between them. The CDR3 totals 14 residues. CDR3 bases: TGTGCCAGCAGCCTTAGCGGCGAGGGGGTCGAGCAGTACTTC. This translates into CASSLSGEGVEQYF.

The rearrangement joins TRBV20-1 to TRBJ2-1, with 7 bases lining up with TRBD1. The CDR3 is 13 amino acids. Germline V gives CDR1 DFQATT, CDR2 SNEGSKA (reference sequence). V gave up 4 bases and J gave up 9 bases; unmatched junction bases: 9. For the CDR3, the DNA is TGCAGTGCTACCTTAAGACAGGGCGGTGAGCAGTTCTTC. Its translation is CSATLRQGGEQFF.

The chain is built from TRBV7-9 and TRBJ2-1, with unresolved D. The CDR3 has 12 residues. V was trimmed by 6 bases and J by 5 bases, leaving 8 bases between them. Looked up from germline, CDR1 is SEHNR and CDR2 is FQNEAQ (reference sequence). DNA of the CDR3: TGTGCCAGCAGGAGATCAGACAATGAGCAGTTCTTC. It encodes CASRRSDNEQFF. The whole variable domain, remainder taken from reference TRBV7-9 and TRBJ2-1, is DTGVSQNPRHKITKRGQNVTFRCDPISEHNRLYWYRQTLGQGPEFLTYFQNEAQLEKSRLLSDRFSAERPKGSFSTLEIQRTEQGDSAMYLCASRRSDNEQFFGPGTRLTVL.

Of note for this clonotype: Possible read error: a much larger clone is one base away. The chain couples TRBV5-6 to TRBJ2-1; no definite D call. This CDR3 is 13 amino acids long. The germline V gene has CDR1 SGHDT and CDR2 YYEEEE. CDR3 coding DNA: TGTGTCAGCAGCTCGGGCCTGGGAAATGAGCAGTTCTTC. This sequence encodes CVSSSGLGNEQFF.

This clonotype was observed a handful of times. This chain uses TRBV29-1 with TRBJ2-1; D not resolved. The V end lost 3 bases, the J end lost 5 bases, and 5 bases lay between the germline ends. This CDR3 is 11 amino acids long. The germline V gene has CDR1 SQVTM and CDR2 ANQGSEA. As DNA, the CDR3 is TGCAGCGTTGACCCGCACAATGAGCAGTTCTTC. It yields the protein CSVDPHNEQFF.

The chain recombines TRBV28 with TRBJ2-5; 9 bases map to TRBD1. The CDR3 covers 14 residues. Germline loops: CDR1 MDHEN, CDR2 SYDVKM. The J segment lost 11 bases and the V segment lost 5 bases, leaving 12 bases of the junction unmatched. The CDR3 DNA follows: TGTGCCAGCAGTAGACAGGGGGGATCGGGTGAGCAGTACTTC. This translates into CASSRQGGSGEQYF.

The J gene is TRBJ2-7, the V gene TRBV5-4; a weak D match, TRBD1 (5 bases). Germline CDR1 and CDR2: SGHNT and YYREEE (reference sequence). The CDR3 is made up of 15 amino acids. Trimming pared 4 bases from V and 7 bases from J, leaving 21 bases between. In DNA, the CDR3 is TGTGCCAGCAGCGGGAAACAGGCCGGCTTGGAGGAGCAGTACTTC. Translated: CASSGKQAGLEEQYF.

This clonotype occurred a few times. The chain carries TRBV10-3 and TRBJ1-1; TRBD1 aligns across 7 bases. Per germline, CDR1 ENHRY and CDR2 SYGVKD. Trimming at V came to 4 bases and at J to 1 base, leaving 3 bases not matched to a gene. The CDR3 is made up of 14 amino acids. In nucleotides, the CDR3 is TGTGCCATCAGTGGGGCAGGGGGGAACACTGAAGCTTTCTTT. Residues: CAISGAGGNTEAFF.

As DNA, the CDR3 is TGTGCCACCAGCCTAGAAGGGACAGGGGGGTATGAGCAGTTCTTC. Its protein is CATSLEGTGGYEQFF. The rearrangement uses TRBV15 and TRBJ2-1; TRBD1 agrees at 11 bases. The CDR3 consists of 15 residues. The germline CDR1 and CDR2 sequences are LNHNV and YYDKDF (reference sequence). V lost 5 bases to trimming and J lost 8 bases; unmatched junction nucleotides: 8.

The chain has TRBV20-1 and TRBJ1-3; tentative D call: TRBD1 (5 bases). Germline values: CDR1 DFQATT, CDR2 SNEGSKA (reference sequence). V was cut by 6 bases and J by 3 bases, with 9 bases left in between. The CDR3 is made up of 12 amino acids. CDR3 region: CSAQGLGNTIYF. CDR3 in DNA: TGCAGTGCGCAGGGACTTGGAAACACCATATATTTT.

This rearrangement joins TRBV5-1 to TRBJ1-1, with 7 bases aligning to TRBD1. The trim removed 5 bases at V and 4 bases at J, leaving 8 bases unmatched. Germline CDR1 and CDR2: SGHRS and YFSETQ. The CDR3 runs 14 residues. The CDR3 sequence: CASRQTGLATEAFF. CDR3 DNA: TGCGCCAGCAGACAGACAGGGCTCGCCACTGAAGCTTTCTTT. The full variable domain, rest sourced from reference TRBV5-1 and TRBJ1-1, is KAGVTQTPRYLIKTRGQQVTLSCSPISGHRSVSWYQQTPGQGLQFLFEYFSETQRNKGNFPGRFSGRQFSNSRSEMNVSTLELGDSALYLCASRQTGLATEAFFGQGTRLTVV.

About this clonotype itself: At one end, the junction sequence differs from germline, possibly due to a read error. The J gene is TRBJ2-5, the V gene TRBV29-1; D possibly matches TRBD1 or TRBD2 (5 bases each). The CDR3 runs to 12 residues. CDR1 and CDR2 from the germline V gene are SQVTM and ANQGSEA. CDR3 amino acids: CSPRDEGEIQYF. CDR3 nucleotides: TGCAGCCCTCGGGACGAAGGGGAGATCCAGTACTTC.

This chain joins TRBV19 and TRBJ2-1; tentatively, D is TRBD2 (6 bases). Trimming pared 6 bases from V and 8 bases from J, leaving 20 bases between. The CDR3 consists of 15 residues. CDR1 and CDR2 from the germline V gene are LNHDA and SQIVND (reference sequence). The CDR3, as DNA: TGTGCCAGTAGCCCCAACCGGGGGTACGAGGATGAGCAGTTCTTC. This translates into CASSPNRGYEDEQFF.

This clonotype was counted a few times. J is TRBJ2-7 and V is TRBV27; no clear D gene. Germline lookup yields CDR1 MNHEY and CDR2 SMNVEV (reference sequence). CDR3 length: 13 amino acids. V lost 0 bases and J lost 6, with 9 bases in between. This CDR3 reads CASSLSGFSEQYF. DNA for the CDR3: TGTGCCAGCAGTTTATCGGGGTTTTCCGAGCAGTACTTC.

The chain carries TRBV12-3 or TRBV12-4 and TRBJ1-2, with TRBD1 matching over 7 bases. V lost 5 bases, J lost 5 bases, and 8 bases stayed unmatched. The CDR3 loop spans 14 amino acids. The CDR3 coding sequence is TGTGCCAGCAGTACAGGGGAGGGGACATATGGCTACACCTTC. Translating gives CASSTGEGTYGYTF.

This clonotype has only one observation. V and J are TRBV24-1 and TRBJ1-5; D unclear. Germline lookup yields CDR1 KGHDR and CDR2 SFDVKD. The CDR3 is 14 residues long. V was clipped by 1 base and J by 1 base, with 4 bases between them. DNA of the CDR3: TGTGCCACCAGTGATTTTACAAGCAATCAGCCCCAGCATTTT. This translates into CATSDFTSNQPQHF.

This chain connects TRBV7-9 to TRBJ2-7, with D possibly TRBD2 on 6 matching bases. V was pared by 7 bases and J by 5 bases, with 21 bases between. The germline V gene has CDR1 SEHNR and CDR2 FQNEAQ (reference sequence). The CDR3 extends over 15 amino acids. This CDR3 reads CASNYRDSKGDEQYF. CDR3 bases: TGTGCCAGCAACTACCGGGACTCCAAAGGGGACGAGCAGTACTTC.

The chain is built from TRBV24-1 and TRBJ2-3; TRBD2 matches at 10 bases. Germline lookup yields CDR1 KGHDR and CDR2 SFDVKD. This CDR3 has 18 residues. V was clipped by 2 bases and J by 1 base; unmatched bases: 8. The CDR3, as DNA: TGTGCCACCAGTGATTCTAGCGGGAGTGAAGGGCGCACAGATACGCAGTATTTT. Amino acids: CATSDSSGSEGRTDTQYF.